A selection of T cell receptor beta chains follows, all from one sample in a study of naive and memory T cell subsets. TCRdb independently ran MiXCR on the UMI-ligation and nested PCR reads; one entry per CDR3 protein. The sample records about 140,000 distinct CDR3 sequences, under 25% being singletons. Sequenced sample: naive CD8+ T cells from blood. These receptor sequences come from a human donor in good health. Both conserved end residues are part of each CDR3. The D gene is left open where the match is weak. A row's size may be missing; if present it is once, few, many or a size class.

TGCAGCGTAGAACGCCCAGACGGGGAGCAGTACTTC	CSVERPDGEQYF	TRBV29-1	TRBJ2-7	few	NA
TGTGCCAGCAGCCCCCGAGAAGCGAACACCGGGGAGCTGTTTTTT	CASSPREANTGELFF	TRBV21-1	TRBJ2-2	once	NA
TGTGCCAGCAGCGTAGCAGGTGACGGAGGGAGAGCTTTCTTT	CASSVAGDGGRAFF	TRBV9	TRBJ1-1	NA	NA
TGCGCCAGCAGCCCGGAGGGGACAGGGTCCTTTGATGAGCAGTTCTTC	CASSPEGTGSFDEQFF	TRBV4-3	TRBJ2-1	few	TRBD1
TGCGCCAGCAGCCACGGCGGGAGGGGCTTCAATGAGCAGTTCTTC	CASSHGGRGFNEQFF	TRBV4-1	TRBJ2-1	NA	TRBD2
TGTGCCAGCAGTTTACCCCCGGGACGGGAACAAGAGACCCAGTACTTC	CASSLPPGREQETQYF	TRBV28	TRBJ2-5	NA	NA
TGTGCCAGCAGTTACAGGGGCTCAGAGACCCAGTACTTC	CASSYRGSETQYF	TRBV6-5	TRBJ2-5	few	NA
TGCGCCAGCAGCTTCGGGACTCCCGCTGAGCAGTTCTTC	CASSFGTPAEQFF	TRBV5-1	TRBJ2-1	NA	NA
TGCGCCAGCAGTGAAGGAGATACTGAAGCTTTCTTT	CASSEGDTEAFF	TRBV10-2	TRBJ1-1	NA	NA
TGTGCCAGCAGCCCCGACTCCAATGAGCAGTTCTTC	CASSPDSNEQFF	TRBV6-5	TRBJ2-1	NA	NA
TGCGCCAGCAGCTTGCCTGGGGGGGCAGAAGCTTTCTTT	CASSLPGGAEAFF	TRBV5-1	TRBJ1-1	NA	NA
TGTGCCATCAGTGAGACCAACAATGAGCAGTTCTTC	CAISETNNEQFF	TRBV10-3	TRBJ2-1	few	NA
TGTGCCAGCAGCCTCATGAGCGCTGAAGCTTTCTTT	CASSLMSAEAFF	TRBV7-9	TRBJ1-1	NA	NA
TGCAGTGCTAGGGGGTCACCCGGGACTAGCCCTACGGCAGACTACGAGCAGTACTTC	CSARGSPGTSPTADYEQYF	TRBV20-1	TRBJ2-7	few	TRBD2
TGTGCCAGCAGGCCCCGGGACAGCCGCTACGAGCAGTACTTC	CASRPRDSRYEQYF	TRBV28	TRBJ2-7	few	TRBD1
TGTGCCAGCAGTGGAGGGACAGAGAACACTGAAGCTTTCTTT	CASSGGTENTEAFF	TRBV28	TRBJ1-1	few	TRBD1
TGCAGCGTTGAAGATGGTGGGGACCAGCCCCAGCATTTT	CSVEDGGDQPQHF	TRBV29-1	TRBJ1-5	NA	NA
TGTGCCAGCAGTTACCACCGGGACACTGAAGCTTTCTTT	CASSYHRDTEAFF	TRBV6-5	TRBJ1-1	few	NA
TGTGCCAGCACGGACCGGGACAGGGTTTTTTCTAACTATGGCTACACCTTC	CASTDRDRVFSNYGYTF	TRBV12-3/TRBV12-4	TRBJ1-2	few	TRBD1
TGTGCCAGCAGCTTAGCGGTCCGGGCCGAGCAGTACTTC	CASSLAVRAEQYF	TRBV7-9	TRBJ2-7	NA	NA
TGCGCCAGCAGCCAAGTCCCCCTCGACAGAAAGCAGTACTTC	CASSQVPLDRKQYF	TRBV4-3	TRBJ2-7	few	NA
TGCAGTGCTAGAGTCCGACTAGCGGGAGGGCCCTACGAGCAGTACTTC	CSARVRLAGGPYEQYF	TRBV20-1	TRBJ2-7	NA	TRBD2
TGTGCCAGCAGTTTATCGATAAATACCTACGAGCAGTACTTC	CASSLSINTYEQYF	TRBV27	TRBJ2-7	few	NA
TGTGCCAGTACCGAACTAGCGGGAGGGTCCTACAATGAGCAGTTCTTC	CASTELAGGSYNEQFF	TRBV19	TRBJ2-1	NA	TRBD2
TGTGCCAGCAGTAATGGGGGAGGGTATGGCTACACCTTC	CASSNGGGYGYTF	TRBV27	TRBJ1-2	few	NA
TGTGCCAGCAGTGACGGGGGGCAGAACACTGAAGCTTTCTTT	CASSDGGQNTEAFF	TRBV6-1	TRBJ1-1	NA	NA
TGCAGCGTCCTCACAGATACGCAGTATTTT	CSVLTDTQYF	TRBV29-1	TRBJ2-3	few	NA
TGTGCCAGCAGCCTATATAGTGGGGGGGTTGAAGAGACCCAGTACTTC	CASSLYSGGVEETQYF	TRBV6-5	TRBJ2-5	NA	TRBD2
TGTGCCACCAGTGACAGGACAGGCTACGAGCAGTACTTC	CATSDRTGYEQYF	TRBV24-1	TRBJ2-7	many	TRBD1
TGTGCCAGCAGCCCAGTCGGGGGCGGGAGTTCGGGTGAGCAGTTCTTC	CASSPVGGGSSGEQFF	TRBV3-1	TRBJ2-1	NA	NA
TGTGCCGCTGCGGGAGGTGACACCGGGGAGCTGTTTTTT	CAAAGGDTGELFF	TRBV6-2/TRBV6-3	TRBJ2-2	NA	TRBD2
TGTGCCAGCAGCTCCCCCGGGGGACCAGGGGCTGCCGATACGCAGTATTTT	CASSSPGGPGAADTQYF	TRBV7-9	TRBJ2-3	NA	NA
TGTGCCAGCAGCAAACTAGCGGGAGGATCAGATACGCAGTATTTT	CASSKLAGGSDTQYF	TRBV7-2	TRBJ2-3	NA	TRBD2
TGTGCCAGCAGCGGAATCACAGCGGAAGCTTTCTTT	CASSGITAEAFF	TRBV7-9	TRBJ1-1	NA	NA
TGTGCCAGCAGTTTACTGGGGGAGGTGGACCACGAGCAGTACTTC	CASSLLGEVDHEQYF	TRBV27	TRBJ2-7	few	NA
TGTGCCAGCAGTTACTCCGCTAGCATCTACGAGCAGTACTTC	CASSYSASIYEQYF	TRBV6-5	TRBJ2-7	NA	NA
TGTGCCTGGGGCGACGGTGGCAATCAGCCCCAGCATTTT	CAWGDGGNQPQHF	TRBV30	TRBJ1-5	NA	NA
TGTGCCAGCAGTTCCCTAGCTAACTCTGGAAACACCATATATTTT	CASSSLANSGNTIYF	TRBV27	TRBJ1-3	NA	NA